This T cell receptor beta chain was recorded in a study of T-cell reconstitution after alpha-beta-depleted transplantation in children. CDR3 size: 16 residues. The V gene lost 3 bases and the J gene lost 0 bases, with 12 bases spanning the gap. Germline CDR1 KGHSH, CDR2 LQKENI. Molecular barcoding with unique molecular identifiers was used for the TCRbeta library. TCRdb processed the PCR reads anew with MiXCR; each CDR3 protein has one entry. Here the sample spans some 530,000 distinct CDR3 sequences, roughly an eighth being singletons. The sample consisted of PBMCs from the stem cell graft donor, taken from the stem cell graft. This chain connects TRBV18 to TRBJ2-1; D is unclear. The receptor was isolated from a human donor who donated a stem cell graft to a child with combined immunodeficiency. In DNA, the CDR3 is TGTGCCAGCTCACCGGCAGCGCAAAGCTCCTACAATGAGCAGTTCTTC. Protein product: CASSPAAQSSYNEQFF. Combining the CDR3 with reference TRBV18 and TRBJ2-1 gives the whole variable domain NAGVMQNPRHLVRRRGQEARLRCSPMKGHSHVYWYRQLPEEGLKFMVYLQKENIIDESGMPKERFSAEFPKEGPSILRIQQVVRGDSAAYFCASSPAAQSSYNEQFFGPGTRLTVL.